The rows below give T cell receptor beta chains drawn from one sample of a study of shared clonotypes between healthy human individuals. Here immunoSEQ multiplex PCR was the method, and the copy in TCRdb shows in-frame clones only, minus some. This table holds some 2,100,000 clones, roughly 91% found once. Sequenced material: naive CD8+ T cells from PBMCs. The receptors originated from a man aged 18 to 30 in good health. Some clones in this sample may be carry-over from other donors' samples. Both conserved end residues are part of each CDR3. The order of the fields is D gene, V gene, clone size, J gene, CDR3 protein, CDR3 DNA. A D gene is named only where the DNA matches it firmly. Size tells how often a clone was seen (once, few, many) or the class of an expanded clone, and some rows leave it out.

NA,TRBV15,NA,TRBJ1-1,CATKGDLRAEAFF,TGTGCCACCAAGGGGGATCTAAGGGCTGAAGCTTTCTTT
TRBD2,TRBV4-2,NA,TRBJ2-6,CASSQAGTSWSSGANVLTF,TGTGCCAGCAGCCAAGCCGGGACTAGCTGGAGCTCTGGGGCCAACGTCCTGACTTTC
TRBD1,TRBV2,NA,TRBJ2-1,CASSGPVTGGSEQFF,TGTGCCAGCAGTGGGCCTGTCACAGGGGGTAGTGAGCAGTTCTTC
TRBD2,TRBV11-2,NA,TRBJ2-1,CASSLDRLAVSYNEQFF,TGTGCCAGCAGCTTAGATCGACTAGCGGTATCCTACAATGAGCAGTTCTTC
NA,TRBV7-3,NA,TRBJ2-7,CASSLTGPYEQYF,TGTGCCAGCAGCTTAACGGGCCCCTACGAGCAGTACTTC
NA,TRBV9,once,TRBJ2-1,CASSAFGGAYYNEQFF,TGTGCCAGCAGCGCCTTCGGAGGGGCCTACTACAATGAGCAGTTCTTC
NA,TRBV7-8,once,TRBJ2-7,CASSLEMGQGIYEQYF,TGTGCCAGCAGCTTAGAGATGGGACAAGGAATCTACGAGCAGTACTTC
NA,TRBV7-9,NA,TRBJ1-4,CASSSRGTNEKLFF,TGTGCCAGCAGCTCTAGGGGGACTAATGAAAAACTGTTTTTT
NA,TRBV28,NA,TRBJ2-7,CASSLAGTYEQYF,TGTGCCAGCAGTTTGGCAGGTACTTACGAGCAGTACTTC
NA,TRBV27,NA,TRBJ2-4,CASSLQRGTANIQYF,TGTGCCAGCAGTTTGCAGCGCGGGACAGCAAACATTCAGTACTTC